This T cell receptor (beta chain) was observed in a study of T cell changes during pregnancy in multiple sclerosis. Repertoires were generated with immunoSEQ multiplex PCR, while TCRdb's copy carries only in-frame clones and drops some. The data show about 55,000 clones, 85% to 90% seen once. The CDR3 is 13 residues long. Germline loops: CDR1 MNHEY, CDR2 SMNVEV (reference sequence). With 7 bases removed from V and 8 bases from J, the gap between germline ends came to 17 bases. This specimen consisted of CD4+ T cells from peripheral blood mononuclear cells, obtained in the first trimester of pregnancy. This TCR was sampled from a female donor with multiple sclerosis, enrolled in a pregnancy study. The V and J genes are TRBV27 and TRBJ1-2; D is perhaps TRBD1 (5 bases). The CDR3 DNA reads TGTGCCAGCATTGCCGGGCACCCAGGGGGCTACACCTTC. It encodes CASIAGHPGGYTF.